This T cell receptor (beta chain) was identified in a study of blood T cell repertoires in COVID-19. As for the study in general: PBMCs, B-cell-depleted T cells, or T cells were the source of the cDNA or gDNA that made up the material.

This table comes from immunoSEQ multiplex PCR, and its TCRdb copy is limited to in-frame clones, with some not included. Of 60,000 to 80,000 clones detected, about four fifths appear once; the ten largest clones hold 8.8%. The CDR3 loop spans 14 amino acids. The J segment lost 2 bases and the V segment lost 4 bases, leaving 0 bases of the junction unmatched. Germline loops: CDR1 LNHDA, CDR2 SQIVND (reference sequence). Material for sequencing was peripheral blood. This sequence originates from a man between 45 and 60 years old with active COVID-19. The chain uses TRBV19 and TRBJ1-2, with TRBD1 identical over 11 bases. The CDR3 nucleotides read TGTGCCAGTAGTAGGGACAGGGGGAACTATGGCTACACCTTC. Its translation: CASSRDRGNYGYTF.